This T cell receptor (beta chain) originates from a study of shared clonotypes between healthy human individuals. The germline V gene has CDR1 KGHSH and CDR2 LQKENI. The V and J ends lost 0 bases and 7 bases respectively, with 15 bases between them. This CDR3 is 16 amino acids long. Splitting of each subset's genomic DNA was done evenly across several immunoSEQ plates. The method was immunoSEQ multiplex PCR; TCRdb's version includes in-frame clones alone and lacks a portion of them. The table has about a million clones, roughly 80% seen once. The sample was memory CD4+ T cells from PBMCs. Subset specified: CD45RA-negative fraction. The chain has TRBV18 and TRBJ2-2; tentatively, D is TRBD2 (7 bases). The TCR sequence derives from a young man in good health. Some clones in this sample may be carry-over from other donors' samples. The CDR3 loop reads CASSPPATGGSGELFF. CDR3 sequence (DNA): TGTGCCAGCTCACCACCGGCTACGGGGGGCAGCGGGGAGCTGTTTTTT.